This paragraph covers one T cell receptor (beta chain) sequence. Its antigen is unidentified. The method was immunoSEQ multiplex PCR; TCRdb's version includes in-frame clones alone and lacks a portion of them. The sample gives 2,500,000 or so clones, around nine tenths of which show up once; roughly 0.14% is in the top ten. The entry originates in a study of shared clonotypes between healthy human individuals. Study at large: Used for every donor were three CD4 naive, three CD4 memory, two CD8 naive and one CD8 memory plate.

The study, taken as a whole, reports: Among the subsets, naive ones generally showed larger estimated richness than memory ones. In several donors, around 4.5% of naive CD4 clonotypes appeared in common. Sampling covered nothing but blood. Tissue TCR repertoires likely differ from those found in blood.

The CDR3 runs 15 residues. Germline lookup yields CDR1 MNHEY and CDR2 SVGAGI. V was clipped by 6 bases and J by 2 bases, with 16 bases between them. The receptor comes from a man in his late teens or twenties in good health. The chain couples TRBV6-5 to TRBJ2-5; D ambiguous. Sequencing input: naive CD4+ T cells sorted from blood. Documented subset: CD45RA+ positively selected. CDR3 sequence reads: CASSPHPPEQETQYF. Written as DNA, the CDR3 is TGTGCCAGCAGCCCCCACCCGCCGGAACAAGAGACCCAGTACTTC.